These 16 T cell receptor beta chains were sequenced from one sample in a study of T-cell reconstitution after alpha-beta-depleted transplantation in children. The TCRbeta library was prepared with unique molecular identifiers. Each CDR3 protein gets one entry after TCRdb re-called the PCR reads with MiXCR. The sample shows about 900,000 distinct CDR3 sequences, 25% to 30% of them seen only once. The sample in question was PBMCs, mostly from graft donor cells, obtained 360 days after TCRalphabeta/CD19-depleted stem cell transplant. These receptors were taken from a boy under two years old who had a stem cell transplant for SCID, so the T cells may come from the graft donor.

The V and J genes are TRBV29-1 and TRBJ2-7, with D unclear. Germline assignment: CDR1 SQVTM and CDR2 ANQGSEA. The CDR3 is 11 residues long. The ends were cut back, 5 bases at V and 6 bases at J, with 11 bases in the middle. CDR3 sequence (DNA): TGCAGCGTTCTTTTAGTGGGCGAGCAGTACTTC. Translating it yields CSVLLVGEQYF.

CDR3 nucleotides: TGCAGCGTTGAAGGAAGGGCCCAAGAGACCCAGTACTTC. It translates to CSVEGRAQETQYF. This chain links TRBV29-1 with TRBJ2-5; D is ambiguous. Trimming cost V 1 base and J 1 base, with 7 bases left between them. There are 13 residues in the CDR3. The germline V gene has CDR1 SQVTM and CDR2 ANQGSEA. Full variable domain (remainder filled in from reference TRBV29-1 and TRBJ2-5): SAVISQKPSRDICQRGTSLTIQCQVDSQVTMMFWYRQQPGQSLTLIATANQGSEATYESGFVIDKFPISRPNLTFSTLTVSNMSPEDSSIYLCSVEGRAQETQYFGPGTRLLVL.

V gene TRBV12-3 or TRBV12-4 combines with J gene TRBJ1-3; 7 bases agree with TRBD1. CDR3 length: 17 residues. Germline trimming cut 3 bases from V and 0 bases from J; bases unmatched to any gene: 8. The CDR3 DNA reads TGTGCCAGCAGTTTCCTGCCGACAGGGAACTCTGGAAACACCATATATTTT. Translated: CASSFLPTGNSGNTIYF.

CDR3 sequence (DNA): TGTGCCAGCAGCCCCCACCCGGGACTAGCGGGGGGTGTGCTGTTTTTT. Its protein product is CASSPHPGLAGGVLFF. The chain recombines TRBV3-1 with TRBJ2-2, with 15 nucleotides matching TRBD2. The CDR3 contains 16 residues. Per germline, CDR1 LGHDT and CDR2 YNNKEL (reference sequence). The junction had 10 bases not matched to a gene; V was cut back by 4 bases and J by 13 bases. The variable domain in full, completed from reference TRBV3-1 and TRBJ2-2, reads DTAVSQTPKYLVTQMGNDKSIKCEQNLGHDTMYWYKQDSKKFLKIMFSYNNKELIINETVPNRFSPKSPDKAHLNLHINSLELGDSAVYFCASSPHPGLAGGVLFFGEGSRLTVL.

The chain carries TRBV12-3 or TRBV12-4 and TRBJ2-7; D is unresolved. The CDR3 is 13 amino acids. The V gene lost 1 base and the J gene lost 3 bases, with 7 bases spanning the gap. This chain's CDR3 is CASSLEVRYEQYF. Written as DNA, the CDR3 is TGTGCCAGCAGTTTAGAGGTCCGCTACGAGCAGTACTTC.

The chain couples TRBV12-3 or TRBV12-4 to TRBJ2-1; D might be TRBD2 (6 bases). Between the trimmed V and J ends, which lost 3 bases and 14 bases, there was a span of 17 bases. This CDR3 spans 13 amino acids. The CDR3 protein is CASSFQGTPEEFF. DNA of the CDR3: TGTGCCAGCAGTTTCCAAGGGACTCCCGAGGAGTTCTTC.

The chain is built from TRBV12-3 or TRBV12-4 and TRBJ2-1; D is unresolved. Trimming took 3 bases from V and 3 from J, leaving 6 bases between them. The CDR3 is 13 amino acids. The CDR3: CASSFVFYNEQFF. As DNA, the CDR3 is TGTGCCAGCAGTTTTGTCTTCTACAATGAGCAGTTCTTC.

The chain couples TRBV24-1 to TRBJ2-1, with D tentatively TRBD1 or TRBD2 (6 bases each). The CDR3 has 16 amino acids. V was pared by 5 bases and J by 7 bases, with 20 bases between. Germline CDR1 is KGHDR and CDR2 is SFDVKD. This CDR3 is CATSGGKGGLGNEQFF. The CDR3 region has the DNA TGTGCCACCAGTGGAGGGAAGGGGGGCCTGGGTAATGAGCAGTTCTTC.

The chain couples TRBV27 to TRBJ1-1; possible D gene TRBD1, 6 bases. Germline V gene lookup returns CDR1 MNHEY and CDR2 SMNVEV (reference sequence). The CDR3 covers 15 residues. V was shortened by 6 bases and J by 0 bases, with 14 bases between the two germline ends. The chain's CDR3 is CASSSLGQLNTEAFF. CDR3 in DNA: TGTGCCAGCAGCTCCCTCGGACAGCTGAACACTGAAGCTTTCTTT.

In this sample, this clonotype turned up a few times. V usage is TRBV6-1 and J usage is TRBJ2-1; TRBD2 matches at 13 bases. Germline values: CDR1 MNHNS, CDR2 SASEGT. This CDR3 is 16 amino acids long. V was clipped by 5 bases and J by 7 bases; unmatched bases: 8. The CDR3 DNA reads TGTGCCAGCAGTCAGTACCGACTAGCGGGGGGTAATGAGCAGTTCTTC. Amino acid sequence: CASSQYRLAGGNEQFF.

This chain joins TRBV9 and TRBJ2-5; D gene unclear. Germline V CDR1 and CDR2: SGDLS, YYNGEE. Between the trimmed V and J ends, which lost 0 bases and 1 base, there was a span of 10 bases. CDR3 length: 15 residues. The CDR3 nucleotides read TGTGCCAGCAGCGTAGGTCCCCTGGGCCAAGAGACCCAGTACTTC. Protein sequence: CASSVGPLGQETQYF. Supplemented by reference TRBV9 and TRBJ2-5, the full variable domain reads DSGVTQTPKHLITATGQRVTLRCSPRSGDLSVYWYQQSLDQGLQFLIQYYNGEERAKGNILERFSAQQFPDLHSELNLSSLELGDSALYFCASSVGPLGQETQYFGPGTRLLVL.

V and J are TRBV20-1 and TRBJ2-5; TRBD2 matches 7 bases. After removal of 6 bases from V and 0 bases from J, the junction contained 16 bases not matched to a gene. CDR3 length: 17 amino acids. Germline V gene data show CDR1 as DFQATT and CDR2 as SNEGSKA (reference sequence). The CDR3 DNA is TGCAGTGCAGTGATGGAAGGCTTCGGGGGGTACCAAGAGACCCAGTACTTC. Translated, it gives CSAVMEGFGGYQETQYF.

The chain carries TRBV7-9 and TRBJ1-1; TRBD1 is a possible D gene (6 bases). The CDR3 consists of 13 residues. The germline V gene encodes CDR1 SEHNR and CDR2 FQNEAQ (reference sequence). V was cut by 5 bases and J by 4 bases, with 11 bases left in between. The CDR3 region is CASSSTGRTEAFF. The DNA of the CDR3 is TGTGCCAGCAGCAGTACAGGGCGCACTGAAGCTTTCTTT.

This clonotype occurred a few times. The chain employs TRBV15 and TRBJ2-5; D gene uncertain. Deletions cut 1 base from V and 2 bases from J, with 8 bases between. Germline V CDR1 and CDR2: LNHNV, YYDKDF (reference sequence). CDR3 length: 14 amino acids. Here the CDR3 reads CATSRGETQETQYF. In DNA, the CDR3 is TGTGCCACCAGCAGAGGGGAAACTCAAGAGACCCAGTACTTC. The variable domain in full, completed from reference TRBV15 and TRBJ2-5, reads DAMVIQNPRYQVTQFGKPVTLSCSQTLNHNVMYWYQQKSSQAPKLLFHYYDKDFNNEADTPDNFQSRRPNTSFCFLDIRSPGLGDTAMYLCATSRGETQETQYFGPGTRLLVL.

V is TRBV20-1 and J is TRBJ1-1; 7 bases agree with TRBD1. The CDR3 loop spans 18 amino acids. Germline V gives CDR1 DFQATT, CDR2 SNEGSKA (reference sequence). V gave up 7 bases and J gave up 1 base; unmatched junction bases: 21. The CDR3 sequence is CSVNHPYRGPNWNTEAFF. As DNA, the CDR3 is TGCAGTGTGAACCACCCTTACAGGGGCCCCAACTGGAACACTGAAGCTTTCTTT.

To note about this clonotype: A read error is possible here, since a much larger clone lies one base away. The V call is TRBV29-1, the J call TRBJ1-1, with D uncertain. CDR1 is SQVTM, CDR2 ANQGSEA, per germline. The CDR3 length is 13 residues. V was cut by 4 bases and J by 6 bases, with 15 bases left in between. CDR3 coding DNA: TGCAGCGTTGGAGGGCGGGTTAGCTCTGAAGCTTTCTTT. Its protein product is CSVGGRVSSEAFF.